This entry concerns a single TCR beta chain. Germline V gene data show CDR1 as ENHRY and CDR2 as SYGVKD. There are 15 residues in the CDR3. V lost 3 bases to trimming and J lost 1 base, with 11 bases between them. MiXCR was run by TCRdb on the RT-PCR reads, yielding one entry per CDR3 protein. The sample consists of about 680,000 distinct CDR3 sequences, more than 13% of them appearing once. The sample consisted of memory CD4+ T cells from blood. This TCR came from a female donor in good health, serving as a healthy control. The V and J genes are TRBV10-3 and TRBJ2-3; D might be TRBD1 or TRBD2, each matching 5 bases. CDR3 sequence: CAISEGQGRTDTQYF. CDR3 sequence (DNA): TGTGCCATCAGTGAAGGGCAGGGACGCACAGATACGCAGTATTTT.